Listed below are T cell receptor beta chains from one sample, sequenced in a study of T cell repertoires in cytomegalovirus infection. Their target antigens are unknown. MiXCR, run by TCRdb on the reads, gives a single entry per CDR3 protein. The repertoire includes a few hundred thousand distinct CDR3 sequences, about two fifths of them detected once, and around two fifths sits in the top ten. The sequences come from cultured PBMCs, collected from culture after CMV antigen stimulation. The receptors here all came from a human donor in good health (CMV status not recorded). Some clones in this sample may be carry-over from other donors' samples. Both conserved end residues are part of each CDR3. D genes are given only for firm matches. The size field is filled for only some rows; it gives once, few, many or a size class.

CDR3aa,CDR3nt,j_gene,v_gene,len,d_gene,abundance
CASSFIPGGQETQYF,TGTGCCAGCAGTTTTATTCCTGGGGGACAAGAGACCCAGTACTTC,TRBJ2-5,TRBV12-3/TRBV12-4,15,NA,NA
CASSQEPGRGIYEQYF,TGCGCCAGCAGCCAAGAACCGGGGAGGGGGATCTACGAGCAGTACTTC,TRBJ2-7,TRBV4-3,16,NA,NA
CASSIPRGEVTDTQYF,TGTGCCAGTAGTATCCCGAGAGGGGAGGTCACAGATACGCAGTATTTT,TRBJ2-3,TRBV19,16,NA,NA
CASIPRAGLSTEAFF,TGTGCCAGCATCCCTCGTGCCGGGCTCTCCACTGAAGCTTTCTTT,TRBJ1-1,TRBV5-4,15,NA,few
CASSRSGTGINEQFF,TGTGCCAGCAGCCGATCCGGGACAGGGATAAATGAGCAGTTCTTC,TRBJ2-1,TRBV7-2,15,TRBD1,NA
CASSPTSGYFYNEQFF,TGTGCCAGCAGCCCGACTAGCGGGTACTTCTACAATGAGCAGTTCTTC,TRBJ2-1,TRBV5-4,16,TRBD2,NA
CASSLDYGRYGYTF,TGTGCCAGCAGCTTAGATTATGGGAGATATGGCTACACCTTC,TRBJ1-2,TRBV7-9,14,NA,once
CASSREEGLAGAGMFF,TGTGCCAGCAGTAGGGAGGAAGGACTAGCGGGGGCCGGCATGTTCTTC,TRBJ2-1,TRBV12-3/TRBV12-4,16,TRBD2,NA
CSAMRGVQETQYF,TGCAGTGCGATGCGGGGGGTCCAAGAGACCCAGTACTTC,TRBJ2-5,TRBV20-1,13,TRBD2,NA
CASSLGRDTSSYNEQFF,TGTGCCAGCAGCTTGGGAAGGGACACGAGCTCCTACAATGAGCAGTTCTTC,TRBJ2-1,TRBV5-4,17,NA,NA
CSARGGEFTDTQYF,TGCAGTGCTAGAGGGGGTGAATTCACAGATACGCAGTATTTT,TRBJ2-3,TRBV20-1,14,NA,NA
CSATVGDSHTDTQYF,TGCAGTGCTACCGTTGGGGACAGTCACACAGATACGCAGTATTTT,TRBJ2-3,TRBV20-1,15,TRBD1,NA
CASSYRAKNIQYF,TGTGCCAGCAGTTACAGGGCCAAAAACATTCAGTACTTC,TRBJ2-4,TRBV6-8,13,NA,few
CANSPRGPTYGTDTQYF,TGTGCCAACAGCCCACGAGGACCGACCTATGGGACAGATACGCAGTATTTT,TRBJ2-3,TRBV6-8,17,NA,few
CASSWSLGQVDTQYF,TGTGCCAGCAGCTGGTCCTTGGGACAGGTAGATACGCAGTATTTT,TRBJ2-3,TRBV7-9,15,TRBD1,NA
CASSPDRGRIDGYTF,TGTGCCAGCAGCCCCGACAGGGGGCGGATTGATGGCTACACCTTC,TRBJ1-2,TRBV7-9,15,TRBD1,NA
CASSPSRLASYNEQFF,TGTGCCAGCAGCCCCTCAAGGCTGGCTTCCTACAATGAGCAGTTCTTC,TRBJ2-1,TRBV6-1,16,NA,NA
CASSHNSYNEQFF,TGTGCCAGCTCACATAACTCCTACAATGAGCAGTTCTTC,TRBJ2-1,TRBV11-3,13,NA,NA
CASTHPGDYEQYF,TGTGCCAGCACCCACCCAGGGGACTACGAGCAGTACTTC,TRBJ2-7,TRBV6-2/TRBV6-3,13,NA,NA
CSVEDTGGQETQYF,TGCAGCGTTGAAGATACGGGGGGACAAGAGACCCAGTACTTC,TRBJ2-5,TRBV29-1,14,TRBD2,once
CASSPPGTLYEQYF,TGTGCCAGCAGCCCGCCCGGGACCCTCTACGAGCAGTACTTC,TRBJ2-7,TRBV6-1,14,NA,NA
CASSLRRGTTRGGGHPDTQYF,TGTGCCAGCAGTCTACGACGGGGCACCACACGGGGCGGGGGGCACCCAGATACGCAGTATTTT,TRBJ2-3,TRBV28,21,TRBD2,NA
CASSYTSGWTGELFF,TGTGCCAGCAGTTACACTAGCGGTTGGACCGGGGAGCTGTTTTTT,TRBJ2-2,TRBV6-2/TRBV6-3,15,TRBD2,NA
CASSKTGGTDTQYF,TGTGCCAGCAGCAAGACAGGAGGCACAGATACGCAGTATTTT,TRBJ2-3,TRBV7-7,14,NA,NA
CASRQYGYEQYF,TGTGCCAGCAGGCAGTACGGTTACGAGCAGTACTTC,TRBJ2-7,TRBV7-9,12,NA,NA
CASSGTVNTGELFF,TGTGCCAGCTCCGGGACGGTGAACACCGGGGAGCTGTTTTTT,TRBJ2-2,TRBV28,14,NA,few
CASSPPLDGGRSNEQFF,TGTGCCAGCAGCCCCCCTCTTGATGGTGGCAGAAGCAATGAGCAGTTCTTC,TRBJ2-1,TRBV7-9,17,NA,few
CASSPRTSGRIYEQYF,TGTGCCAGCAGCCCCCGGACTAGCGGGAGGATCTACGAGCAGTACTTC,TRBJ2-7,TRBV5-4,16,TRBD2,few
CASSFWRSPLHF,TGTGCCAGCAGTTTTTGGAGATCACCCCTCCACTTT,TRBJ1-6,TRBV12-3/TRBV12-4,12,NA,NA
CASSPTTGVGAPLHF,TGTGCCAGCTCCCCTACGACAGGGGTCGGCGCACCCCTCCACTTT,TRBJ1-6,TRBV18,15,TRBD1,once
CASSYSSEQPQHF,TGTGCCAGCAGTTACTCGAGCGAACAGCCCCAGCATTTT,TRBJ1-5,TRBV6-8,13,NA,NA
CASTHTTTHYEQYF,TGTGCCAGTACTCACACGACGACGCACTACGAGCAGTACTTC,TRBJ2-7,TRBV19,14,NA,NA
CASSATGTVPYEQYF,TGTGCCAGCAGCGCAACCGGGACAGTCCCCTACGAGCAGTACTTC,TRBJ2-7,TRBV7-9,15,TRBD1,NA